The clone carrying this TCR beta chain was recorded once. These data are taken from a study of cytomegalovirus exposure and HLA in healthy donors. Primers: 60 Vbeta forward and 13 Jbeta reverse. Clones were read by immunoSEQ multiplex PCR, and TCRdb kept only the in-frame ones, dropping some. The sample has 90,000 to 110,000 clones; around 75% are singletons. The sequencing input was PBMCs. The clonotype was recovered from a man aged 35 to 55 in good health and CMV-seronegative.

The CDR3 region has the DNA TGTGCCAGCAGCTTAAATAGCGGGGGTAGACCCTACAATGAGCAGTTCTTC. Its translation is CASSLNSGGRPYNEQFF. This chain links TRBV7-3 with TRBJ2-1, with 9 positions matching TRBD2. Germline CDR1 and CDR2: SGHTA and FQGTGA. The ends lost 1 base at V and 2 bases at J; junction bases unmatched: 6. The CDR3 spans 17 residues.